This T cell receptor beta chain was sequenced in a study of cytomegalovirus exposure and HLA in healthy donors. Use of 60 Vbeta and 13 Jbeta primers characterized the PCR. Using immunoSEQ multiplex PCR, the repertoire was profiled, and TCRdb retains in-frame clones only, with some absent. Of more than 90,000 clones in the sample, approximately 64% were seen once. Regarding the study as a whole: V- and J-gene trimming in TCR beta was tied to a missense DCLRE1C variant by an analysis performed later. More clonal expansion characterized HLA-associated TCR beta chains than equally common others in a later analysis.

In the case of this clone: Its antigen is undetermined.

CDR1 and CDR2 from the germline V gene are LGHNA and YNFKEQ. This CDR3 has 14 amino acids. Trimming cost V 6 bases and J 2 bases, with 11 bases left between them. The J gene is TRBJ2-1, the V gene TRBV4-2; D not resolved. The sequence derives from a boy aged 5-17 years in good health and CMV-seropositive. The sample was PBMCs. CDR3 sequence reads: CASSHPGPYNEQFF. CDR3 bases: TGTGCCAGCAGTCACCCGGGTCCCTACAATGAGCAGTTCTTC.